This TCR beta chain was profiled in a study of blood T cell repertoires in COVID-19. Study context: The United States, Italy and Spain supplied acute and convalescent COVID-19 samples. The cDNA or gDNA used as material had been derived from T cells, B-cell-depleted T cells, or PBMCs.

Original data processing: How many nucleated cells were present was estimated from reference gene primer amplification. Sequencing used immunoSEQ multiplex PCR; TCRdb keeps in-frame clones, though not all of them. That table furnishes V, J and clone size, whereas the DNA furnished D and trimming. The sample has around 110,000 clones, about 79% seen once. The V gene lost 1 base and the J gene lost 0 bases, with 13 bases spanning the gap. The CDR3 consists of 17 residues. Germline values: CDR1 SGHRS, CDR2 YFSETQ. This clone was counted a few times. Material: peripheral blood. This receptor was taken from a woman in her 70s with acute or convalescent COVID-19. The chain combines TRBV5-1 with TRBJ2-2, with D tentatively TRBD1 (6 bases). The chain's CDR3 is CASSLFRGPANTGELFF. For the CDR3, the DNA is TGCGCCAGCAGCTTGTTCAGGGGCCCCGCGAACACCGGGGAGCTGTTTTTT.